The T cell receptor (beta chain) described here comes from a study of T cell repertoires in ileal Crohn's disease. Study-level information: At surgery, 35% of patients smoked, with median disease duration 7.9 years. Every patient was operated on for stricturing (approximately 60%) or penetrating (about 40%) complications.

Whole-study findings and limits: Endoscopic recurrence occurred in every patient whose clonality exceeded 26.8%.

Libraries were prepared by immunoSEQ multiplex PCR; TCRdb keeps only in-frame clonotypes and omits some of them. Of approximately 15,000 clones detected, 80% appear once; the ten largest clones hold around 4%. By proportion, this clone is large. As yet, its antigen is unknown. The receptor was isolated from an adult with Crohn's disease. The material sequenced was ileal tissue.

The CDR3 loop is CASSELPPGAQYF. The CDR3 DNA sequence: TGTGCCAGCAGTGAACTCCCTCCGGGGGCGCAGTATTTT. The V call is TRBV2, the J call TRBJ2-3, with D possibly being TRBD2 (6 bases). Trimming shortened V by 2 bases and J by 10 bases, and 13 bases separated the two germline ends. Looked up from germline, CDR1 is SNHLY and CDR2 is FYNNEI. The CDR3 extends over 13 amino acids.